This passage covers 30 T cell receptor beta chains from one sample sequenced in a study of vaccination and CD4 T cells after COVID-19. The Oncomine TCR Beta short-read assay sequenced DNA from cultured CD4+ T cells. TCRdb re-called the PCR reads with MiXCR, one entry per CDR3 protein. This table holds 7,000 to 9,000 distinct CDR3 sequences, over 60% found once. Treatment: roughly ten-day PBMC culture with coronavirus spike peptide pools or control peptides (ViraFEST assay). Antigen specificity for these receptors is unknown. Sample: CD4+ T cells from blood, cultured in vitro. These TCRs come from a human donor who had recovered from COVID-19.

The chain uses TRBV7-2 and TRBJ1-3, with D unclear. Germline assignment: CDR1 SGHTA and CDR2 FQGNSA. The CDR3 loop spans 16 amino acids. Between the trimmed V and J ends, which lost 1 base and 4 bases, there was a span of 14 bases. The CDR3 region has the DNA TGTGCCAGCAGCTTAGGCCCTACGACGAACGGAAACACCATATATTTT. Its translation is CASSLGPTTNGNTIYF.

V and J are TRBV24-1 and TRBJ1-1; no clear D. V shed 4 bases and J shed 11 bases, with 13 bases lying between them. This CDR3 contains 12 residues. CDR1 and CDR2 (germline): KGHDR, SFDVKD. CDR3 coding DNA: TGTGCCACCAGTGACCCAGAAGGCGGTGCTTTCTTT. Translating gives CATSDPEGGAFF.

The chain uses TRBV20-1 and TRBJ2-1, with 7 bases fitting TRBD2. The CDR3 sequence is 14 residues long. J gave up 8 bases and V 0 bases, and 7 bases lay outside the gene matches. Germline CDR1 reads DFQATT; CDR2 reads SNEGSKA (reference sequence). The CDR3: CSARDRLAVDEQFF. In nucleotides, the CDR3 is TGCAGTGCTAGAGACCGACTAGCTGTCGATGAGCAGTTCTTC.

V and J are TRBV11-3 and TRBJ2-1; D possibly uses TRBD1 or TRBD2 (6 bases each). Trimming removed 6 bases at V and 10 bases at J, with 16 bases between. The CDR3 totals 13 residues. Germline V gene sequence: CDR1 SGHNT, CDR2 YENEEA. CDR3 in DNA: TGTGCCAGCAGTTTGGGGGGCGCCATGGAGCAGTTCTTC. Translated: CASSLGGAMEQFF. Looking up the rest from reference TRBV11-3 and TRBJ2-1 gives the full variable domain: EAGVVQSPRYKIIEKKQPVAFWCNPISGHNTLYWYLQNLGQGPELLIRYENEEAVDDSQLPKDRFSAERLKGVDSTLKIQPAELGDSAVYLCASSLGGAMEQFFGPGTRLTVL.

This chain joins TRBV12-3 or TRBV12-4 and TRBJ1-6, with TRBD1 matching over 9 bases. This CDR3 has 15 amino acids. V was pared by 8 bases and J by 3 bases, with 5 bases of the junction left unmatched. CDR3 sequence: CASAQGQGYNSPLHF. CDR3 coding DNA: TGTGCCAGCGCCCAGGGACAGGGCTATAATTCACCCCTCCACTTT.

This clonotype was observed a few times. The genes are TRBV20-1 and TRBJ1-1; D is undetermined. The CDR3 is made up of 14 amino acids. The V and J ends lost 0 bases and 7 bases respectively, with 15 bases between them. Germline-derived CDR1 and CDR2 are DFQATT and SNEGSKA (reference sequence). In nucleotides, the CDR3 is TGCAGTGCTAGAGATCAGAAGAGGCCTATTGAAGCTTTCTTT. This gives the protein CSARDQKRPIEAFF.

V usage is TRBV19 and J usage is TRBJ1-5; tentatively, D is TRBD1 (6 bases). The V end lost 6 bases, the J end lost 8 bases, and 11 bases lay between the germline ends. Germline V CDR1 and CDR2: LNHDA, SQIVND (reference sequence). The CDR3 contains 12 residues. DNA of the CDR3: TGTGCCAGTAGGACAGGCCCTGAGCCCCAGCATTTT. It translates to CASRTGPEPQHF. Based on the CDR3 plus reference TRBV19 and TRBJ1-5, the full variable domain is DGGITQSPKYLFRKEGQNVTLSCEQNLNHDAMYWYRQDPGQGLRLIYYSQIVNDFQKGDIAEGYSVSREKKESFPLTVTSAQKNPTAFYLCASRTGPEPQHFGDGTRLSIL.

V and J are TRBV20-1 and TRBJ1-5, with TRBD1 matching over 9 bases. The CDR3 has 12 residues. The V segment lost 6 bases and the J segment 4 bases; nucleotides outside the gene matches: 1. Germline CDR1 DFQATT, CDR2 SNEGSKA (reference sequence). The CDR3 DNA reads TGCAGTGCCGGGACAGGGAATCAGCCCCAGCATTTT. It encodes CSAGTGNQPQHF.

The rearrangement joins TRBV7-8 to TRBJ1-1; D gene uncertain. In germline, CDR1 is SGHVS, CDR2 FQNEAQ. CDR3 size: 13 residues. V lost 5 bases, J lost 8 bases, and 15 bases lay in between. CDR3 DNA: TGTGCCAGCAGCCCACGCGGGAAGCTCGAAGCTTTCTTT. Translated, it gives CASSPRGKLEAFF.

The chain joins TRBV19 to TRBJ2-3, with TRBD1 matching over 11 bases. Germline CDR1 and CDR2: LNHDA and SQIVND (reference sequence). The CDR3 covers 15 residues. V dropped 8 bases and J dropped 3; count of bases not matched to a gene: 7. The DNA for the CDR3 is TGTGCCAGTGGACAGGGGGCGGGCGGGACAGATACGCAGTATTTT. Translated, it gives CASGQGAGGTDTQYF.

CDR3 residues: CASSQDRRQNGYTF. CDR3 coding DNA: TGTGCCAGCAGCCAAGACCGCAGACAGAATGGCTACACCTTC. The V gene is TRBV14, the J gene TRBJ1-2, with D maybe TRBD1 (5 bases). With 0 bases removed from V and 6 bases from J, the gap between germline ends came to 11 bases. CDR3 length: 14 amino acids. Germline loops: CDR1 SGHDN, CDR2 FVKESK. Full variable domain (rest looked up from reference TRBV14 and TRBJ1-2): EAGVTQFPSHSVIEKGQTVTLRCDPISGHDNLYWYRRVMGKEIKFLLHFVKESKQDESGMPNNRFLAERTGGTYSTLKVQPAELEDSGVYFCASSQDRRQNGYTFGSGTRLTVV.

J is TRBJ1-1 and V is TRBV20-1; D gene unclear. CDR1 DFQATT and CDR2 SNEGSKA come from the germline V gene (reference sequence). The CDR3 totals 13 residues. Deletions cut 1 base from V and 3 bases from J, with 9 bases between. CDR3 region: CSARGPSYTEAFF. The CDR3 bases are TGCAGTGCTAGAGGTCCCAGTTACACTGAAGCTTTCTTT.

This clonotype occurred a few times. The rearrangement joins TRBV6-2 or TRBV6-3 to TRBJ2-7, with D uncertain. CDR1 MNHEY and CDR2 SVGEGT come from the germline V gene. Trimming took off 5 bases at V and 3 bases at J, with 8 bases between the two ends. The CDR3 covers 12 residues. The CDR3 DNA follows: TGTGCCAGCAGTCCGGACCGCTACGAGCAGTACTTC. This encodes CASSPDRYEQYF.

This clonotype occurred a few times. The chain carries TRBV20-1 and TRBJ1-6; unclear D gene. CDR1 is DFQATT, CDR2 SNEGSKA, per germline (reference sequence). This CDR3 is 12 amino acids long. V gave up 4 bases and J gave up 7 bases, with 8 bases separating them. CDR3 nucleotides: TGCAGTGCTACCACAACCAATTCACCCCTCCACTTT. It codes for CSATTTNSPLHF.

CDR3 DNA sequence: TGTGCCAGCATTGGGGGGAAGATGGCCCCCTCGAACCTGGGCAATCAGCCCCAGCATTTT. Protein: CASIGGKMAPSNLGNQPQHF. The chain combines TRBV6-2 or TRBV6-3 with TRBJ1-5, with D possibly being TRBD1 (5 bases). In germline, CDR1 is MNHEY, CDR2 SVGEGT. The CDR3 is 20 residues long. V shed 7 bases and J shed 2 bases, with 30 bases lying between them.

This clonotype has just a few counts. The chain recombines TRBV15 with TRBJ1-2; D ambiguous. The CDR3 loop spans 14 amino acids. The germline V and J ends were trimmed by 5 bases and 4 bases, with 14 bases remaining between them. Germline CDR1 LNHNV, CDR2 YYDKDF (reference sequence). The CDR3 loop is CATSVLGASYGYTF. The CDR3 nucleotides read TGTGCCACCAGCGTTCTTGGCGCTTCCTATGGCTACACCTTC.

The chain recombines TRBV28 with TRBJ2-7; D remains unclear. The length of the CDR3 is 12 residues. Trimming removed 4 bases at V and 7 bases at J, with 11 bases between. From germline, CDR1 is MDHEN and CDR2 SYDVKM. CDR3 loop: CASSSTRVEQYF. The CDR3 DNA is TGTGCCAGCAGTTCGACCCGAGTGGAGCAGTACTTC.

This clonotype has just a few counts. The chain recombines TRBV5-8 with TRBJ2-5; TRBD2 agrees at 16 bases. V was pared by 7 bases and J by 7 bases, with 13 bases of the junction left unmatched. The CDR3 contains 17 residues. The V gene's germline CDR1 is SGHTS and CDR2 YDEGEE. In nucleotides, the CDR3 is TGTGCCAGCGCTCCCGGGACTAGCGGGAGGGCCGGAGGGACCCAGTACTTC. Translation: CASAPGTSGRAGGTQYF.

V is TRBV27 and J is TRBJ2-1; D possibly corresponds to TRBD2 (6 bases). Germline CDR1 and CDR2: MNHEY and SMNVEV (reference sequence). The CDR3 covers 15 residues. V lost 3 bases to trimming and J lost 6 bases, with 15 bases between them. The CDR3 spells CASSFGRPSRNEQFF. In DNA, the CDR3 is TGTGCCAGCAGTTTCGGGAGACCCTCTCGCAATGAGCAGTTCTTC.

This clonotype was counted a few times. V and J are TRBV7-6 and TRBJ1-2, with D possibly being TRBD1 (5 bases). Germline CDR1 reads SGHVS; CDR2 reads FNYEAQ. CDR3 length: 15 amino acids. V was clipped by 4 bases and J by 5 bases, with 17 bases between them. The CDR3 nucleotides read TGTGCCAGCAGCTCAGGCCCACGGGGCCCTTATGGCTACACCTTC. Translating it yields CASSSGPRGPYGYTF.

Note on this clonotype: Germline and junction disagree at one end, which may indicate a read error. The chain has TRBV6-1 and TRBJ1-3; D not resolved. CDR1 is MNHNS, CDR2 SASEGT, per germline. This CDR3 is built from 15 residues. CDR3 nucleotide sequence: TGTGCCACCAGTATAGGAGTAAGCTCTGGAAACACCATATATTTT. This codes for CATSIGVSSGNTIYF.

The CDR3 DNA follows: TGCGCCAGCAGCTTGGCAGTAGATTCACCCCTCCACTTT. Its protein product is CASSLAVDSPLHF. The V gene is TRBV5-1, the J gene TRBJ1-6; D is unclear. From germline, CDR1 is SGHRS and CDR2 YFSETQ. CDR3 length equals 13 residues. V shed 0 bases and J shed 8 bases, with 6 bases lying between them.

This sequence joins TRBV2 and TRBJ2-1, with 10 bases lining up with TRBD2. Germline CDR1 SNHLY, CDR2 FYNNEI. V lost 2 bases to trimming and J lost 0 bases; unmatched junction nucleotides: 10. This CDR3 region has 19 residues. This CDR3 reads CASSEMGIAGGSSYNEQFF. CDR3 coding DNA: TGTGCCAGCAGTGAAATGGGGATAGCGGGAGGTAGCTCCTACAATGAGCAGTTCTTC. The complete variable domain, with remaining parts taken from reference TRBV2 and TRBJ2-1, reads EPEVTQTPSHQVTQMGQEVILRCVPISNHLYFYWYRQILGQKVEFLVSFYNNEISEKSEIFDDQFSVERPDGSNFTLKIRSTKLEDSAMYFCASSEMGIAGGSSYNEQFFGPGTRLTVL.

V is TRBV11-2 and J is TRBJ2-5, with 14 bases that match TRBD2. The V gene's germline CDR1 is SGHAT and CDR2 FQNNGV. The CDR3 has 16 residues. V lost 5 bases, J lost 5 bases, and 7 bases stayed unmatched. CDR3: CASSVTSGRVAETQYF. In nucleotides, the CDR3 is TGTGCCAGCAGCGTGACTAGCGGGAGGGTTGCGGAGACCCAGTACTTC.

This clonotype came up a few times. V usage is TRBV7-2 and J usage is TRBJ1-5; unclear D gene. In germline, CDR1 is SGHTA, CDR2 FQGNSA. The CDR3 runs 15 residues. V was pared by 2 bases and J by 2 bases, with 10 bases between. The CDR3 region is CASSLREFGNQPQHF. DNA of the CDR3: TGTGCCAGCAGCTTACGGGAGTTTGGCAATCAGCCCCAGCATTTT.

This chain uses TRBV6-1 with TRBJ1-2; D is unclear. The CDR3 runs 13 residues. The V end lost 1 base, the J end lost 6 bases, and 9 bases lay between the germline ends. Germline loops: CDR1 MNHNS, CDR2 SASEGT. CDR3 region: CASSEGFGDGYTF. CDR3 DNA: TGTGCCAGCAGTGAAGGATTCGGGGATGGCTACACCTTC.

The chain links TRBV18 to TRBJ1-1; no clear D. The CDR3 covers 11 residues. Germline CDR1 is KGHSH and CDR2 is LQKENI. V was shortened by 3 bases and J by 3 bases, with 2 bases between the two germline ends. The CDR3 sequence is CASSPDTEAFF. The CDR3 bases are TGTGCCAGCTCACCGGACACTGAAGCTTTCTTT.

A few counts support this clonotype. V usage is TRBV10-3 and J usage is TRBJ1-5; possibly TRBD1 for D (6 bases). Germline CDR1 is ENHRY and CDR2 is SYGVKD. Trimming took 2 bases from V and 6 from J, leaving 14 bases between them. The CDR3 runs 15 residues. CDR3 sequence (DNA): TGTGCCATCAGTGAGGCCACAGGGATATCTCAGCCCCAGCATTTT. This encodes CAISEATGISQPQHF.

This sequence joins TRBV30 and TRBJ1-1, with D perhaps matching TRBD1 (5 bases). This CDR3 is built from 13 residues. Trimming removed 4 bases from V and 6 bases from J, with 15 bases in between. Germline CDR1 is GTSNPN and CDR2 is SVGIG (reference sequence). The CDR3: CAWTYWGTAEAFF. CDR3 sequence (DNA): TGTGCCTGGACGTACTGGGGGACGGCTGAAGCTTTCTTT.

The DNA for the CDR3 is TGCAGTGCTAGGATAGGACAGGGGAATTGGGCTGAGCAGTTCTTC. This translates into CSARIGQGNWAEQFF. The V call is TRBV20-1, the J call TRBJ2-1, with 9 nucleotides matching TRBD1. This CDR3 is 15 amino acids long. Germline lookup yields CDR1 DFQATT and CDR2 SNEGSKA (reference sequence). The V and J ends lost 3 bases and 9 bases, in that order; junction bases with no gene match: 12.